This is a list of T cell receptor beta chains from one sample in a study of T cell responses to AZD1222 COVID-19 vaccine. Sequencing was performed with immunoSEQ multiplex PCR; in TCRdb, only in-frame clones are kept and a portion is missing. The sample holds approximately 120,000 clones, 70% to 90% seen once. Sequenced material: peripheral blood, taken on day 0 of MenACWY control vaccination. These receptor sequences come from an adult in good health. Each CDR3 is given with its conserved first and last residue. The D gene is left open where the match is weak. Size is omitted from some rows. Given values are once, few, many or a class for expanded clones.

v_call: TRBV7-8
j_call: TRBJ1-2
d_call: TRBD1
clone_size: NA
cdr3_nt: TGTGCCAGCAGCGTACGACAGGGGTATGGCTACACCTTC
cdr3_aa: CASSVRQGYGYTF

v_call: TRBV27
j_call: TRBJ1-5
d_call: NA
clone_size: NA
cdr3_nt: TGTGCCAGCAGTTTAACAGCTTTATTTAATCAGCCCCAGCATTTT
cdr3_aa: CASSLTALFNQPQHF

v_call: TRBV27
j_call: TRBJ2-7
d_call: TRBD1
clone_size: NA
cdr3_nt: TGTGCCAGCACTGCTCGAAAGACAGGGATCTACGAGCAGTACTTC
cdr3_aa: CASTARKTGIYEQYF

v_call: TRBV7-9
j_call: TRBJ2-5
d_call: NA
clone_size: once
cdr3_nt: TGTGCCAGCAGCCTGGTCCTACAAGAGACCCAGTACTTC
cdr3_aa: CASSLVLQETQYF

v_call: TRBV6-5
j_call: TRBJ2-1
d_call: TRBD2
clone_size: NA
cdr3_nt: TGTGCCAGCACCGGACTAGCGGGAGGCGACAATGAGCAGTTCTTC
cdr3_aa: CASTGLAGGDNEQFF

v_call: TRBV6-2/TRBV6-3
j_call: TRBJ2-1
d_call: NA
clone_size: NA
cdr3_nt: TGTGCCAGCAGTTTCGAGGGGAGCTCCTACAATGAGCAGTTCTTC
cdr3_aa: CASSFEGSSYNEQFF

v_call: TRBV3-1/TRBV3-2
j_call: TRBJ2-7
d_call: TRBD1
clone_size: NA
cdr3_nt: TGTGCCAGCAGCGAAAAACAGGGGGCCGTTGAGCAGTACTTC
cdr3_aa: CASSEKQGAVEQYF

v_call: TRBV4-2
j_call: TRBJ1-1
d_call: NA
clone_size: few
cdr3_nt: TGTGCCAGCAGCCAAAGAAGGGGTGGCACTGAAGCTTTCTTT
cdr3_aa: CASSQRRGGTEAFF

v_call: TRBV27
j_call: TRBJ2-7
d_call: TRBD1
clone_size: once
cdr3_nt: TGTGCCAGCAGAAGACAGGGGTCCTACGAGCAGTACTTC
cdr3_aa: CASRRQGSYEQYF

v_call: TRBV5-4
j_call: TRBJ1-1
d_call: NA
clone_size: NA
cdr3_nt: TGTGCCAGCAGCTCTGCGGACATGAGCACTGAAGCTTTCTTT
cdr3_aa: CASSSADMSTEAFF

v_call: TRBV13
j_call: TRBJ2-2
d_call: NA
clone_size: NA
cdr3_nt: TGTGCCAGCAGCCCAGGAAACACCGGGGAGCTGTTTTTT
cdr3_aa: CASSPGNTGELFF

v_call: TRBV20-1
j_call: TRBJ1-6
d_call: NA
clone_size: NA
cdr3_nt: TGCAGTGCTAGTCCCGGAGCCCTTTTGTTGTTAAGCCCCCTCCACTTT
cdr3_aa: CSASPGALLLLSPLHF

v_call: TRBV15
j_call: TRBJ1-6
d_call: NA
clone_size: NA
cdr3_nt: TGTGCCACCAGCAGAGATTGGGAGGGCACTTCTTATTCACCCCTCCACTTT
cdr3_aa: CATSRDWEGTSYSPLHF

v_call: TRBV6-5
j_call: TRBJ2-2
d_call: TRBD2
clone_size: NA
cdr3_nt: TGTGCCAGCAGTTACAGCGGGGCGTCGGCCGGGGAGCTGTTTTTT
cdr3_aa: CASSYSGASAGELFF

v_call: TRBV25-1
j_call: TRBJ1-1
d_call: TRBD1
clone_size: NA
cdr3_nt: TGTGCCAGCAGGGGGACAGGAAGGAACACTGAAGCTTTCTTT
cdr3_aa: CASRGTGRNTEAFF

v_call: TRBV6-5
j_call: TRBJ2-7
d_call: NA
clone_size: NA
cdr3_nt: TGTGCCAGCAGTTACGACAAGCCTAGGTTGGGCGAGCAGTACTTC
cdr3_aa: CASSYDKPRLGEQYF

v_call: TRBV2
j_call: TRBJ1-5
d_call: NA
clone_size: NA
cdr3_nt: TGTGCCAGCACCCGAATGGGGGGGAGGGGTCAGCCCCAGCATTTT
cdr3_aa: CASTRMGGRGQPQHF

v_call: TRBV7-3
j_call: TRBJ2-3
d_call: TRBD2
clone_size: once
cdr3_nt: TGTGCCAGCTCTGGCGGGGGGTATCAAGATACGCAGTATTTT
cdr3_aa: CASSGGGYQDTQYF

v_call: TRBV6-4
j_call: TRBJ1-2
d_call: NA
clone_size: NA
cdr3_nt: TGTGCCAGCAGTGACTCGGGATTTTATACAGCTTACTATGGCTACACCTTC
cdr3_aa: CASSDSGFYTAYYGYTF

v_call: TRBV18
j_call: TRBJ2-7
d_call: NA
clone_size: NA
cdr3_nt: TGTGCCAGCTCAGGCAGCGGAGGTTCGTACGAGCAGTACTTC
cdr3_aa: CASSGSGGSYEQYF

v_call: TRBV28
j_call: TRBJ2-7
d_call: NA
clone_size: NA
cdr3_nt: TGTGCCAGCAGTTTATCCCGGACGGGTACCTACGAGCAGTACTTC
cdr3_aa: CASSLSRTGTYEQYF

v_call: TRBV4-2
j_call: TRBJ1-5
d_call: NA
clone_size: NA
cdr3_nt: TGTGCCAGCAGCCAAGGACAGTCGAAGCCCCAGCATTTT
cdr3_aa: CASSQGQSKPQHF